This T cell receptor (beta chain) was observed in a study of blood T cell repertoires in COVID-19. CDR1 and CDR2 from the germline V gene are MNHEY and SVGAGI. CDR3 size: 13 residues. With 6 bases clipped from V and 6 bases from J, the junction kept 0 bases outside the gene matches. Repertoires were generated with immunoSEQ multiplex PCR, while TCRdb's copy carries only in-frame clones and drops some. The repertoire includes a few hundred thousand clones, approximately 83% of them detected once, and approximately 3.1% sits in the top ten. The specimen sequenced was PBMCs or T cells enriched from blood (not recorded which). This chain joins TRBV6-5 and TRBJ2-1; the match to TRBD2 covers 12 bases. The TCR originated in a woman in her fifties or sixties who had recovered from COVID-19. Written as DNA, the CDR3 is TGTGCCAGCAGACTAGCGGGAGGCAATGAGCAGTTCTTC. Translating gives CASRLAGGNEQFF.